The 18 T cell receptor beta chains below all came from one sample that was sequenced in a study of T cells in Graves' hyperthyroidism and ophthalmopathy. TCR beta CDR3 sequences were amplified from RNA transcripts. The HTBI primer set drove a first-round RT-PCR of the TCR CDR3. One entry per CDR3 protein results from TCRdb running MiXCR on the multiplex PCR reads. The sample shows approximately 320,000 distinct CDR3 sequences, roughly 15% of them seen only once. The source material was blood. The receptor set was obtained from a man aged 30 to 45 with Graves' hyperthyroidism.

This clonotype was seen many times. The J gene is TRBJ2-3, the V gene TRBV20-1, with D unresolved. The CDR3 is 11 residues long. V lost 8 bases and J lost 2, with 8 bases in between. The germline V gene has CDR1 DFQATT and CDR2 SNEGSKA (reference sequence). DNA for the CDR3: TGCAGTACCCGCGTCACAGATACGCAGTATTTT. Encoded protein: CSTRVTDTQYF.

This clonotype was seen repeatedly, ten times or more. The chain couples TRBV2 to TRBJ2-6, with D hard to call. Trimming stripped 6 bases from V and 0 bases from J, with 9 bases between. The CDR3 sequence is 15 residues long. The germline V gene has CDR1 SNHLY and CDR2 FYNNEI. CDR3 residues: CASRVLSSGANVLTF. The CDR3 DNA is TGTGCCAGCAGGGTATTAAGCTCTGGGGCCAACGTCCTGACTTTC.

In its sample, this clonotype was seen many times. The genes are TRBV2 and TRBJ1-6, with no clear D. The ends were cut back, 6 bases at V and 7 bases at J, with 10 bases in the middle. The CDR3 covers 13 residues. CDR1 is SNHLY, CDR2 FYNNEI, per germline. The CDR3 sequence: CASRVTGNSPLHF. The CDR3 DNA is TGTGCCAGCAGAGTCACGGGGAATTCACCCCTCCACTTT.

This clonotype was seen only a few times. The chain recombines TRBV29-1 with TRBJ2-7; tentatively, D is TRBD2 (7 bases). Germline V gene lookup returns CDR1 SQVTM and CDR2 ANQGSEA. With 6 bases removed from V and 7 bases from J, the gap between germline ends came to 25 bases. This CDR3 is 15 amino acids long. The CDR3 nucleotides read TGCAGCGTGAGAGGGGAGGGGGGCCCCCGGCCGGAGCAGTACTTC. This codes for CSVRGEGGPRPEQYF.

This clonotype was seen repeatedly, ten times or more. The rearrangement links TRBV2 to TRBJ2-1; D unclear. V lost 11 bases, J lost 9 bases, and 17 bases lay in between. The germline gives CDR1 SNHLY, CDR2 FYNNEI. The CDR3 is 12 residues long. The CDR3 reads CAPSPETGEQFF. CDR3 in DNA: TGTGCCCCATCCCCGGAGACGGGTGAGCAGTTCTTC.

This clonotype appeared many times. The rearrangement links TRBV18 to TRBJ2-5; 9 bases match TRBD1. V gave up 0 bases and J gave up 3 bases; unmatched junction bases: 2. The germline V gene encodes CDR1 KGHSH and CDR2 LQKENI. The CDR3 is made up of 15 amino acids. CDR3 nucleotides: TGTGCCAGCTCACCACCGGGGGACAGGGAAGAGACCCAGTACTTC. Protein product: CASSPPGDREETQYF. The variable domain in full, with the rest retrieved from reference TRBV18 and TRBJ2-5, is NAGVMQNPRHLVRRRGQEARLRCSPMKGHSHVYWYRQLPEEGLKFMVYLQKENIIDESGMPKERFSAEFPKEGPSILRIQQVVRGDSAAYFCASSPPGDREETQYFGPGTRLLVL.

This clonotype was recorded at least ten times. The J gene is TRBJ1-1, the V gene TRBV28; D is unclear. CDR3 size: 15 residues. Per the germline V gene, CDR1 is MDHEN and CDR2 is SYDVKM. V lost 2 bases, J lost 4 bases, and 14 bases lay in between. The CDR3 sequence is CASSLERQVFTEAFF. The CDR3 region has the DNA TGTGCCAGCAGTTTAGAAAGGCAGGTATTCACTGAAGCTTTCTTT.

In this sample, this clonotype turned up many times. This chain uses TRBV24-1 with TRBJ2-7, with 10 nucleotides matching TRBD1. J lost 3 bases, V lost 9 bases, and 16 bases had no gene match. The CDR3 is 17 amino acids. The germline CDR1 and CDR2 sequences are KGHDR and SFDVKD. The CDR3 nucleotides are TGTGCCACCTCTCCCCGGGACAGGGGCCCTAGAGGCTACGAGCAGTACTTC. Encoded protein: CATSPRDRGPRGYEQYF.

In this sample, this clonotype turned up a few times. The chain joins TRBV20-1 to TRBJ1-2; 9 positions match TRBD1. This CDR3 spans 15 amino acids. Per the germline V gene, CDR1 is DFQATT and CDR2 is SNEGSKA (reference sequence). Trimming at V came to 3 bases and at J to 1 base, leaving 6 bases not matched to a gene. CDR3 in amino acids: CSARDRTGVNYGYTF. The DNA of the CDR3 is TGCAGTGCTAGGGATAGGACAGGGGTTAACTATGGCTACACCTTC.

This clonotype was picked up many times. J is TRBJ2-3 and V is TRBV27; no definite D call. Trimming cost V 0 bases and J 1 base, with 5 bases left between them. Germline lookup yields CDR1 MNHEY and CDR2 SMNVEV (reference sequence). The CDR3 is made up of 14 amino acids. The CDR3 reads CASSLSGRTDTQYF. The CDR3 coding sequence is TGTGCCAGCAGTTTATCAGGGCGCACAGATACGCAGTATTTT.

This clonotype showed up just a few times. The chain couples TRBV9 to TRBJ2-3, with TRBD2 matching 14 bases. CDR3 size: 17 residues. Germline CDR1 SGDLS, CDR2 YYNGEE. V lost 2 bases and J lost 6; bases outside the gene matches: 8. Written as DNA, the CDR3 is TGTGCCAGCAGCGTGGGACTAGCGGGAGATGGACGCGATACGCAGTATTTT. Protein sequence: CASSVGLAGDGRDTQYF.

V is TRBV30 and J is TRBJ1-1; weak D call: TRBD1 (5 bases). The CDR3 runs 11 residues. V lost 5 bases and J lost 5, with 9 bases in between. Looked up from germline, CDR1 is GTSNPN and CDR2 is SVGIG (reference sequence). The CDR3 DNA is TGTGCCTGGGCGGGGGGGACTGAAGCTTTCTTT. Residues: CAWAGGTEAFF.

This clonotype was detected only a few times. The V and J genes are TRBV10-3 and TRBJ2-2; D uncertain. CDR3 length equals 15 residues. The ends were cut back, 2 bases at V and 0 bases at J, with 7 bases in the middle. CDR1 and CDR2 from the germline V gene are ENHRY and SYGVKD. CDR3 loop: CAISEDRPNTGELFF. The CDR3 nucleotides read TGTGCCATCAGTGAGGACCGACCGAACACCGGGGAGCTGTTTTTT.

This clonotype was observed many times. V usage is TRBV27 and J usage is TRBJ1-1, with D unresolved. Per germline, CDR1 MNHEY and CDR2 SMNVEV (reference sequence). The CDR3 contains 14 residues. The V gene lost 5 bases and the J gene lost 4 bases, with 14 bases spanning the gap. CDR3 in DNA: TGTGCCAGCAGTCTTTCCAAGGGCGGCACTGAAGCTTTCTTT. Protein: CASSLSKGGTEAFF.

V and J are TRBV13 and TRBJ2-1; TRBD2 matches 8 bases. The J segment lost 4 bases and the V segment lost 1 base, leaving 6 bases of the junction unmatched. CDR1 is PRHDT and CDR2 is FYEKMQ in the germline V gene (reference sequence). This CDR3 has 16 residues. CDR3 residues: CASSLAGGPEYNEQFF. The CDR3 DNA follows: TGTGCCAGCAGCTTAGCGGGAGGGCCGGAATACAATGAGCAGTTCTTC.

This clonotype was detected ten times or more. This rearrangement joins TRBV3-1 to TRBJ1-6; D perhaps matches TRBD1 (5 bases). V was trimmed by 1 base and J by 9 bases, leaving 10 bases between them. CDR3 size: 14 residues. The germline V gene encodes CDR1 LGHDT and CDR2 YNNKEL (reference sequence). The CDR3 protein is CASSQGGESSPLHF. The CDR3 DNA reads TGTGCCAGCAGCCAAGGGGGGGAGAGTTCACCCCTCCACTTT.

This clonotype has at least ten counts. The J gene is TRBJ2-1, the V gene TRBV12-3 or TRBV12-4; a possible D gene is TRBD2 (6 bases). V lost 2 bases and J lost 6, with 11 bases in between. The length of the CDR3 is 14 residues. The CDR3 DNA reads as TGTGCCAGCAGTTTAACGGGAGTAGTCAATGAGCAGTTCTTC. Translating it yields CASSLTGVVNEQFF.

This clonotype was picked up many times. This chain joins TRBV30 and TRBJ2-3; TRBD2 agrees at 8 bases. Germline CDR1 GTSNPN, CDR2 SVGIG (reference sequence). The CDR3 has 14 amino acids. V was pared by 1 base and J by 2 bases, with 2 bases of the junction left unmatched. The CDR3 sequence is CAWSGTSLTDTQYF. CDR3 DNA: TGTGCCTGGAGTGGGACTAGCCTCACAGATACGCAGTATTTT.